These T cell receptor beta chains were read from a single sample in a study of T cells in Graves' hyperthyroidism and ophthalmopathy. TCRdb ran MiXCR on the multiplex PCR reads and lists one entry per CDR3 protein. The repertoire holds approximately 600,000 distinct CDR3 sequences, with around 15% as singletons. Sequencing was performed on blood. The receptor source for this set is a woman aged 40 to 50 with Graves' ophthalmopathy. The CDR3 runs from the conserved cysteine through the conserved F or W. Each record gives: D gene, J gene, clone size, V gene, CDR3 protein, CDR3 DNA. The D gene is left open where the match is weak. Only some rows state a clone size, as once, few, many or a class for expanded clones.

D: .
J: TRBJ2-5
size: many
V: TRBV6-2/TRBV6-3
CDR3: CASSSPGVPETQYF
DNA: TGTGCCAGCAGCAGCCCAGGGGTTCCAGAGACCCAGTACTTC

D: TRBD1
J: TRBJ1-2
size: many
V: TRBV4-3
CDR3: CASSQDPQGVYGYTF
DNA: TGCGCCAGCAGCCAAGATCCCCAGGGGGTATATGGCTACACCTTC

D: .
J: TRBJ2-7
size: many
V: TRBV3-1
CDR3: CASSLSQSHEQYF
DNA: TGTGCCAGCAGCCTGAGCCAATCCCACGAGCAGTACTTC

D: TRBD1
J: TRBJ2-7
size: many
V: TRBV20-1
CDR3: CSAPDRGRGEQYF
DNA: TGCAGTGCTCCGGACAGGGGGCGCGGTGAGCAGTACTTC

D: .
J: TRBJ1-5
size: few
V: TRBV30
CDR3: CAWSGEPDQPQHF
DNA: TGTGCCTGGAGTGGGGAGCCAGATCAGCCCCAGCATTTT

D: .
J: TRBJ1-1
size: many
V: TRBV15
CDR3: CATSRVDSRVSEAFF
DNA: TGTGCCACCAGCAGAGTGGACAGCAGGGTTTCCGAAGCTTTCTTT

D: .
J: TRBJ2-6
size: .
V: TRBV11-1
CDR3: CASSAGMAGANVLTF
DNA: TGTGCCAGCAGCGCAGGGATGGCTGGGGCCAACGTCCTGACTTTC

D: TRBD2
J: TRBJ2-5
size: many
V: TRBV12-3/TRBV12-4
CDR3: CASSYGRNQETQYF
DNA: TGTGCCAGCAGTTACGGGAGGAACCAAGAGACCCAGTACTTC

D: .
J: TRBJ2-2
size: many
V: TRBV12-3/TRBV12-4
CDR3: CASSHSLGGAGTGELFF
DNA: TGTGCCAGCAGCCATTCTTTAGGGGGCGCGGGGACCGGGGAGCTGTTTTTT

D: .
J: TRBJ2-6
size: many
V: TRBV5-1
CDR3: CASSFGWGPGANVLTF
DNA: TGCGCCAGCAGCTTTGGATGGGGGCCGGGGGCCAACGTCCTGACTTTC

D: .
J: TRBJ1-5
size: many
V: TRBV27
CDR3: CASRAGTQPQHF
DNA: TGTGCCAGCAGGGCAGGGACTCAGCCCCAGCATTTT

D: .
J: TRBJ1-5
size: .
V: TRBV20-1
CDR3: CSASLPVSGSKQPQHF
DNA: TGCAGTGCTAGCCTCCCTGTGTCGGGTTCAAAGCAGCCCCAGCATTTT

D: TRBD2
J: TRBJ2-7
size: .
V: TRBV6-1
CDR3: CASSPSGSPRNEQYF
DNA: TGTGCCAGCAGTCCTAGCGGGTCCCCCCGCAACGAGCAGTACTTC

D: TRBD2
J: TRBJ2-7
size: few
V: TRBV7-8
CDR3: CASSYRTSGGLSSYEQYF
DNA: TGTGCCAGCAGCTACCGGACTAGCGGGGGTTTAAGCTCCTACGAGCAGTACTTC

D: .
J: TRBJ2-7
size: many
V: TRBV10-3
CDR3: CAISAPHPSYEQYF
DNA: TGTGCCATCAGTGCTCCACATCCTAGCTACGAGCAGTACTTC

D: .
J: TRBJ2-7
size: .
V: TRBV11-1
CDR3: CASSTGIRGSSYEQYF
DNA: TGTGCCAGCAGCACCGGAATAAGGGGTAGCTCCTACGAGCAGTACTTC

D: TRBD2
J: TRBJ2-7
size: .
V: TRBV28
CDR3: CASGSGGLGSYEQYF
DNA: TGTGCCAGCGGTTCGGGGGGACTGGGCTCCTACGAGCAGTACTTC

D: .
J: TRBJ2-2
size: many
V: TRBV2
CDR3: CASKRNTGELFF
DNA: TGTGCCAGCAAACGGAACACCGGGGAGCTGTTTTTT

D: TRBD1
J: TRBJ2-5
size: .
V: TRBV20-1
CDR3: CSARSGTVQETQYF
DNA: TGCAGTGCTAGAAGTGGGACAGTACAAGAGACCCAGTACTTC

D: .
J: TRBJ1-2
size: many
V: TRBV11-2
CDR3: CASSPSGYGYTF
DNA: TGTGCCAGCAGCCCCTCTGGATATGGCTACACCTTC